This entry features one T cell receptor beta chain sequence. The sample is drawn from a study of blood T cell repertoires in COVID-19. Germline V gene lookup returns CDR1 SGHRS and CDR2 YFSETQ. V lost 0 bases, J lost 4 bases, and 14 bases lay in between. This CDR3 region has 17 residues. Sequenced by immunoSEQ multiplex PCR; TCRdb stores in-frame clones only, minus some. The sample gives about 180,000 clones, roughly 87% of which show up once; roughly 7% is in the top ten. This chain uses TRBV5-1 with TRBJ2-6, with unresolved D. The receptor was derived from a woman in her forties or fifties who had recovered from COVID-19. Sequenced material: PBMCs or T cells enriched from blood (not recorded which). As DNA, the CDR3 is TGCGCCAGCAGCTTGGCGCTCGTGTCAGGAGGGGCCAACGTCCTGACTTTC. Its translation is CASSLALVSGGANVLTF.